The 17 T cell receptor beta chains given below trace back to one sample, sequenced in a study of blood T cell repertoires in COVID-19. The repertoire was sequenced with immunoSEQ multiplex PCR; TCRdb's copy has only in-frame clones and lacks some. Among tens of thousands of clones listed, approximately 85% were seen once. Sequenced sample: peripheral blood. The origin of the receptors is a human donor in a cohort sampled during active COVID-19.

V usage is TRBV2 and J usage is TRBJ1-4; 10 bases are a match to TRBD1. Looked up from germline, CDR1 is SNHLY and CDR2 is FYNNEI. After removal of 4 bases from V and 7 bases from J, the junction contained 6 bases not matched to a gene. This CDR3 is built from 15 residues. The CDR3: CASSADRGLFEKLFF. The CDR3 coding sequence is TGTGCCAGCAGTGCCGACAGGGGGCTTTTTGAAAAACTGTTTTTT.

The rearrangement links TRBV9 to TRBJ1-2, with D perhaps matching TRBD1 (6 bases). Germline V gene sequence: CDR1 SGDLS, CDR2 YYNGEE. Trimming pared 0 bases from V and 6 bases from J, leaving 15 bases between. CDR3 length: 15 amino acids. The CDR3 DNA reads TGTGCCAGCAGCGTAGCTGGGGGCATTGGTGATGGCTACACCTTC. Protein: CASSVAGGIGDGYTF. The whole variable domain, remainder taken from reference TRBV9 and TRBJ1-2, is DSGVTQTPKHLITATGQRVTLRCSPRSGDLSVYWYQQSLDQGLQFLIQYYNGEERAKGNILERFSAQQFPDLHSELNLSSLELGDSALYFCASSVAGGIGDGYTFGSGTRLTVV.

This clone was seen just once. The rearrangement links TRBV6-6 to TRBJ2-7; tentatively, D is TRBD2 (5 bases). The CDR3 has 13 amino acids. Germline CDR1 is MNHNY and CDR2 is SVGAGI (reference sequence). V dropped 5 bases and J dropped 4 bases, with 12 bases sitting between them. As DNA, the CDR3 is TGTGCCAGCAGTACCTCGGGGATGTACGAGCAGTACTTC. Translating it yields CASSTSGMYEQYF.

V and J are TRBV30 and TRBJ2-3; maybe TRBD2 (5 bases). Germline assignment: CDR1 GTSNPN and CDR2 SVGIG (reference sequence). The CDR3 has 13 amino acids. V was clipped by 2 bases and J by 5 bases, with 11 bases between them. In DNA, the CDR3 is TGTGCCTGGAGTAAGGGAGTCGGAGATACGCAGTATTTT. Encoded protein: CAWSKGVGDTQYF.

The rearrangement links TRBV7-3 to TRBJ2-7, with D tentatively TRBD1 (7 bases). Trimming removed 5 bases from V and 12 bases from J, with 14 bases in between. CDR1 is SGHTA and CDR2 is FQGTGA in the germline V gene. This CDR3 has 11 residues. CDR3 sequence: CASSPGGTLYF. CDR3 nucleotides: TGTGCCAGCAGCCCAGGGGGGACACTGTACTTC. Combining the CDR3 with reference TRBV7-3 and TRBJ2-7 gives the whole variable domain GAGVSQTPSNKVTEKGKYVELRCDPISGHTALYWYRQSLGQGPEFLIYFQGTGAADDSGLPNDRFFAVRPEGSVSTLKIQRTERGDSAVYLCASSPGGTLYFGPGTRLTVT.

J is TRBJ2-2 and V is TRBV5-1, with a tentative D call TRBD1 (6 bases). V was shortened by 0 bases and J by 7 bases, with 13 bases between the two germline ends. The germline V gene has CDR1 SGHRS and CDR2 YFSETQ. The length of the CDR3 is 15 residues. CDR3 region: CASSLGRGAGGELFF. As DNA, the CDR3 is TGCGCCAGCAGCTTGGGCAGGGGAGCCGGCGGGGAGCTGTTTTTT.

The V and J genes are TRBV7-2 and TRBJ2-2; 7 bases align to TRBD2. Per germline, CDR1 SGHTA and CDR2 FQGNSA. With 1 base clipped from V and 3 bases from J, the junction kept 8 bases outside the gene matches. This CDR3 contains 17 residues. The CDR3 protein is CASSLGGWREHTGELFF. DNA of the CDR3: TGTGCCAGCAGCTTAGGGGGTTGGCGGGAGCACACCGGGGAGCTGTTTTTT.

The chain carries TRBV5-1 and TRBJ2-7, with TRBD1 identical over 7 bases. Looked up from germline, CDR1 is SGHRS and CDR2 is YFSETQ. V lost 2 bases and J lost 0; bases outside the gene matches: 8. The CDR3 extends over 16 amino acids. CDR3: CASSLVTGTASYEQYF. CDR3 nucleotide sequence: TGCGCCAGCAGCTTAGTAACCGGGACAGCCTCCTACGAGCAGTACTTC.

The DNA for the CDR3 is TGTGCCAGCAGCTTAGGCGGGGCGTCACGTGAAAAACTGTTTTTT. Amino acids: CASSLGGASREKLFF. This chain uses TRBV7-6 with TRBJ1-4; D may be TRBD1 (5 bases). This CDR3 contains 15 residues. The ends were cut back, 1 base at V and 7 bases at J, with 13 bases in the middle. Germline CDR1 is SGHVS and CDR2 is FNYEAQ.

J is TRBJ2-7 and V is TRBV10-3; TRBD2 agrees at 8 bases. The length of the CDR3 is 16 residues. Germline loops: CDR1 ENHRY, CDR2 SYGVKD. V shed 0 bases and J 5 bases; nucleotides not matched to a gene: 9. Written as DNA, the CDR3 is TGTGCCATCAGTGAGTCGGCTACGGGAGGGCCGAACGAGCAGTACTTC. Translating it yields CAISESATGGPNEQYF.

The CDR3 DNA follows: TGTGCCAGTAGTATAAATCCGGTACTAGCGGTCTACGAGCAGTACTTC. Encoded protein: CASSINPVLAVYEQYF. This rearrangement joins TRBV19 to TRBJ2-7, with 8 bases fitting TRBD2. The CDR3 is 16 residues long. The germline CDR1 and CDR2 sequences are LNHDA and SQIVND (reference sequence). V was clipped by 2 bases and J by 3 bases; unmatched bases: 9.

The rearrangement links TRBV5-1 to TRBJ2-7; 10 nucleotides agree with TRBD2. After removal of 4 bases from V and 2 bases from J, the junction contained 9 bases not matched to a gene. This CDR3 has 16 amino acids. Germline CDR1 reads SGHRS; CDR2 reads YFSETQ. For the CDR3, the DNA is TGCGCCAGCAGCCCGCTGACTAGCGGGCTAACCTACGAGCAGTACTTC. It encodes CASSPLTSGLTYEQYF.

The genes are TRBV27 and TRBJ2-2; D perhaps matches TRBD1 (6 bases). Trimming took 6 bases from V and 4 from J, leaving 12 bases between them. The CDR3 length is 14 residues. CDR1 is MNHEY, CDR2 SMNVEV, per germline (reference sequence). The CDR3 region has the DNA TGTGCCAGCAGAACAACAGGGAGCACCGGGGAGCTGTTTTTT. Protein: CASRTTGSTGELFF.

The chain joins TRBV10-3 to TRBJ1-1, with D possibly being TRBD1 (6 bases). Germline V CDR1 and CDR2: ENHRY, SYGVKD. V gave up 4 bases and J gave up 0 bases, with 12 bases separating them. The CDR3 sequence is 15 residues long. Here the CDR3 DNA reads TGTGCCATCAGTGGACGCCAGGGGCTGAACACTGAAGCTTTCTTT. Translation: CAISGRQGLNTEAFF.

CDR3 in amino acids: CASSFMAEKLFF. The CDR3 nucleotides read TGTGCCAGCAGTTTTATGGCTGAAAAACTGTTTTTT. The chain carries TRBV12-3 or TRBV12-4 and TRBJ1-4; D is undetermined. The V end was cut by 3 bases, the J end by 7 bases, with 6 bases between. This CDR3 contains 12 residues.

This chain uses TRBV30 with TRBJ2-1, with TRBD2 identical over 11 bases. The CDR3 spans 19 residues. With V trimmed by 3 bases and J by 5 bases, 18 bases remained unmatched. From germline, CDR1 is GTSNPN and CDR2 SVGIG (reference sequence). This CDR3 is CAWRSASGRMGSGNNEQFF. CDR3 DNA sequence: TGTGCCTGGAGGAGTGCTAGCGGGAGGATGGGTTCGGGGAACAATGAGCAGTTCTTC.

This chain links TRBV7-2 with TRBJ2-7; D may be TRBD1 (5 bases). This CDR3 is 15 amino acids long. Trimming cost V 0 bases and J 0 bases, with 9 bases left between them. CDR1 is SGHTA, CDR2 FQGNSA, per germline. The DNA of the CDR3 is TGTGCCAGCAGCTTAGCAGGGGTCCGCTCCTACGAGCAGTACTTC. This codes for CASSLAGVRSYEQYF.